This T cell receptor (beta chain) emerged from a study of shared clonotypes between healthy human individuals. Some clones are missing from TCRdb's copy, which holds only in-frame ones; the method was immunoSEQ multiplex PCR. The data show approximately 1.5 million clones, approximately 98% seen once. With regard to this clone: It is unclear where the CDR3 begins or ends on the DNA, so no DNA is shown, and the CDR3 is as TCRdb lists it.

The CDR3 is made up of 13 amino acids, end residues included. CDR1 and CDR2 (germline): LGHNA, YSLEER. Material for sequencing was naive CD4+ T cells sorted from blood. Subset described: CD45RA+ positively selected. The sequence was collected from a man younger than 40 in good health. The chain links TRBV4-3 to TRBJ1-1; TRBD1 is taken as the D call from the table, unchecked against the DNA. This CDR3 reads CASSQVVGTGSFF.